Below, 20 T cell receptor beta chains from the same sample are listed, as sequenced in a study of blood T cell repertoires in COVID-19. Produced via immunoSEQ multiplex PCR; TCRdb's table is partial and in-frame only. The top ten clones hold 2% to 3% of a sample with some 320,000 clones, roughly nine tenths of them seen once. The source material was PBMCs or T cells enriched from blood (not recorded which). The origin of the receptors is a man aged 55-75 years who had recovered from COVID-19.

The rearrangement joins TRBV2 to TRBJ1-4; 7 bases are a match to TRBD1. J gave up 6 bases and V 6 bases, and 1 base lay outside the gene matches. Germline V gene sequence: CDR1 SNHLY, CDR2 FYNNEI. The CDR3 covers 12 residues. The CDR3 reads CASSQGDEKLFF. The CDR3 DNA reads TGTGCCAGCAGCCAGGGGGATGAAAAACTGTTTTTT. Combining the CDR3 with reference TRBV2 and TRBJ1-4 gives the whole variable domain EPEVTQTPSHQVTQMGQEVILRCVPISNHLYFYWYRQILGQKVEFLVSFYNNEISEKSEIFDDQFSVERPDGSNFTLKIRSTKLEDSAMYFCASSQGDEKLFFGSGTQLSVL.

This chain links TRBV19 with TRBJ1-2; 9 bases match TRBD1. The V segment lost 5 bases and the J segment 8 bases; nucleotides outside the gene matches: 6. The CDR3 totals 13 residues. Per germline, CDR1 LNHDA and CDR2 SQIVND (reference sequence). The CDR3 region has the DNA TGTGCCAGTAGTGAAACAGGGGGCCCGGGCTACACCTTC. Encoded protein: CASSETGGPGYTF.

This chain links TRBV6-1 with TRBJ2-2; TRBD2 aligns across 10 bases. Trimming cost V 5 bases and J 6 bases; bases outside gene matches: 6. The V gene's germline CDR1 is MNHNS and CDR2 SASEGT. CDR3 size: 15 residues. The CDR3 loop is CASSLLAGSAGELFF. DNA of the CDR3: TGTGCCAGCAGTTTACTAGCGGGGTCTGCCGGGGAGCTGTTTTTT.

This sequence joins TRBV7-9 and TRBJ2-5; tentative D call: TRBD2 (6 bases). The CDR3 is made up of 16 amino acids. Trimming removed 0 bases at V and 5 bases at J, with 16 bases between. Germline-derived CDR1 and CDR2 are SEHNR and FQNEAQ (reference sequence). The CDR3 DNA reads as TGTGCCAGCAGCTTAGCCCCGGCAGGGAGGCTTGAGACCCAGTACTTC. It is translated as CASSLAPAGRLETQYF.

Regarding this clone: The junction departs from germline at one end; a sequencing error may be responsible. The rearrangement uses TRBV7-9 and TRBJ2-7; TRBD2 aligns across 7 bases. The CDR3 covers 15 residues. CDR1 and CDR2 from the germline V gene are SEHNR and FQNEAQ (reference sequence). The CDR3 reads CASSLAVATTYEQYF. Here the CDR3 DNA reads TGTGCCAGCAGCCTAGCGGTAGCGACTACCTACGAGCAGTACTTC.

J is TRBJ2-2 and V is TRBV5-1; 7 bases match TRBD1. CDR3 length: 15 amino acids. Germline V gene data show CDR1 as SGHRS and CDR2 as YFSETQ. The ends lost 4 bases at V and 1 base at J; junction bases unmatched: 4. The CDR3 nucleotides read TGCGCCAGCAGCCCAAGACAGGGGAACACCGGGGAGCTGTTTTTT. Translating it yields CASSPRQGNTGELFF.

This clone has just a few counts. The chain joins TRBV5-1 to TRBJ2-7; 8 bases are shared with TRBD1. The CDR3 consists of 14 residues. Germline CDR1 reads SGHRS; CDR2 reads YFSETQ. The J segment lost 3 bases and the V segment lost 5 bases, leaving 7 bases of the junction unmatched. The CDR3, as DNA: TGCGCCAGCAGTCGGGACAGGAGACACTACGAGCAGTACTTC. Encoded protein: CASSRDRRHYEQYF.

The gene calls are TRBV6-5 and TRBJ2-7; TRBD1 agrees at 11 bases. The CDR3 length is 14 residues. Germline values: CDR1 MNHEY, CDR2 SVGAGI. The trim removed 4 bases at V and 5 bases at J, leaving 4 bases unmatched. The CDR3 region is CASSWTGGRNEQYF. The DNA of the CDR3 is TGTGCCAGCAGTTGGACAGGGGGCAGGAACGAGCAGTACTTC.

This chain joins TRBV3-1 (or the pseudogene TRBV3-2) and TRBJ1-1; TRBD1 matches 9 bases. CDR1 is LGHDT, CDR2 YNNKEL, per germline (reference sequence). V gave up 5 bases and J gave up 8 bases; unmatched junction bases: 6. This CDR3 has 13 residues. CDR3: CASSWTGAHEAFF. Written as DNA, the CDR3 is TGTGCCAGCAGCTGGACAGGGGCCCACGAAGCTTTCTTT.

V usage is TRBV7-9 and J usage is TRBJ2-7; TRBD1 is a possible D gene (5 bases). This CDR3 contains 14 residues. Germline CDR1 and CDR2: SEHNR and FQNEAQ (reference sequence). Trimming took off 4 bases at V and 0 bases at J, with 10 bases between the two ends. CDR3 in DNA: TGTGCCAGCAGCTACCGACAGAGCTCCTACGAGCAGTACTTC. It is translated as CASSYRQSSYEQYF. The variable domain in full, with the rest retrieved from reference TRBV7-9 and TRBJ2-7, is DTGVSQNPRHKITKRGQNVTFRCDPISEHNRLYWYRQTLGQGPEFLTYFQNEAQLEKSRLLSDRFSAERPKGSFSTLEIQRTEQGDSAMYLCASSYRQSSYEQYFGPGTRLTVT.

This chain links TRBV5-4 with TRBJ1-6; D is possibly TRBD1 (5 bases). Germline CDR1 reads SGHNT; CDR2 reads YYREEE (reference sequence). The CDR3 totals 15 residues. The V end lost 4 bases, the J end lost 13 bases, and 21 bases lay between the germline ends. CDR3 nucleotide sequence: TGTGCCAGCAGCGTTGGGGCTACTCTACCAATTCCCCTCCACTTT. It specifies CASSVGATLPIPLHF.

This chain connects TRBV11-2 to TRBJ1-2, with 8 positions matching TRBD1. Germline V CDR1 and CDR2: SGHAT, FQNNGV. J was trimmed by 4 bases and V by 1 base; bases with no gene match: 5. This CDR3 is built from 15 residues. CDR3 DNA sequence: TGTGCCAGCAGCTTAGGGCTCGGACAGGGCTATGGCTACACCTTC. As protein: CASSLGLGQGYGYTF.

The chain couples TRBV6-5 to TRBJ2-5, with D possibly matching TRBD1 (5 bases). V was pared by 5 bases and J by 5 bases, with 9 bases between. The germline V gene has CDR1 MNHEY and CDR2 SVGAGI. The CDR3 sequence is 12 residues long. DNA of the CDR3: TGTGCCAGCAGTAACAGGTTGGAGACCCAGTACTTC. It specifies CASSNRLETQYF.

The rearrangement uses TRBV6-6 and TRBJ1-3; no reliable D call. This CDR3 region has 12 residues. Trimming removed 5 bases at V and 4 bases at J, with 6 bases between. CDR1 MNHNY and CDR2 SVGAGI come from the germline V gene (reference sequence). Here the CDR3 reads CASSGQGNTIYF. The CDR3 DNA sequence: TGTGCCAGCAGTGGGCAAGGAAACACCATATATTTT.

This clone has only one observation. The CDR3, as DNA: TGTGCCAGCAGCTCGAGTCGCGGACAGGCCCGTCAAATCTATGGCTACACCTTC. It translates to CASSSSRGQARQIYGYTF. This chain links TRBV7-6 with TRBJ1-2, with 7 nucleotides matching TRBD1. With V trimmed by 4 bases and J by 4 bases, 18 bases remained unmatched. This CDR3 has 18 amino acids. Looked up from germline, CDR1 is SGHVS and CDR2 is FNYEAQ.

The chain is built from TRBV5-1 and TRBJ2-3; 8 bases are a match to TRBD2. The V gene end was trimmed by 4 bases and the J gene end by 2 bases; junction bases not matched to a gene: 9. The CDR3 is made up of 16 amino acids. Germline CDR1 SGHRS, CDR2 YFSETQ. The CDR3 DNA is TGCGCCAGCAGCGAGGGACTAGTTGGTGTCACAGATACGCAGTATTTT. It translates to CASSEGLVGVTDTQYF. The whole variable domain, remainder taken from reference TRBV5-1 and TRBJ2-3, is KAGVTQTPRYLIKTRGQQVTLSCSPISGHRSVSWYQQTPGQGLQFLFEYFSETQRNKGNFPGRFSGRQFSNSRSEMNVSTLELGDSALYLCASSEGLVGVTDTQYFGPGTRLTVL.

The CDR3 DNA reads TGTGCCAGCAGCCTAGGGACATACACTGAAGCTTTCTTT. As protein: CASSLGTYTEAFF. The rearrangement links TRBV7-3 to TRBJ1-1; D perhaps matches TRBD1 (6 bases). CDR1 is SGHTA, CDR2 FQGTGA, per germline. V was clipped by 5 bases and J by 3 bases, with 10 bases between them. This CDR3 contains 13 residues.

The V and J genes are TRBV15 and TRBJ2-3; 11 positions agree with TRBD2. Germline V gene lookup returns CDR1 LNHNV and CDR2 YYDKDF (reference sequence). The trim removed 1 base at V and 2 bases at J, leaving 11 bases unmatched. The CDR3 consists of 19 residues. CDR3 nucleotides: TGTGCCACCAGCAGAGGCTCAAGGGGACTAGCGGAAAACACAGATACGCAGTATTTT. Its translation: CATSRGSRGLAENTDTQYF.

This sequence joins TRBV30 and TRBJ1-5; TRBD1 matches at 7 bases. CDR3 length: 17 residues. Germline assignment: CDR1 GTSNPN and CDR2 SVGIG (reference sequence). V lost 5 bases and J lost 6; bases outside the gene matches: 19. The CDR3 here is CAWSPLRDSISSQPQHF. CDR3 DNA sequence: TGTGCCTGGTCTCCCCTCCGGGACAGCATCTCGAGTCAGCCCCAGCATTTT.

This clone was detected once. The chain couples TRBV30 to TRBJ1-5; the D is unclear. V shed 1 base and J shed 3 bases, with 25 bases lying between them. There are 19 residues in the CDR3. Germline loops: CDR1 GTSNPN, CDR2 SVGIG (reference sequence). CDR3 loop: CAWSASLREVGFDNQPQHF. CDR3 coding DNA: TGTGCCTGGAGTGCCAGCCTCCGGGAGGTTGGTTTCGACAATCAGCCCCAGCATTTT.